The source of this TCR beta chain is a study of blood T cell repertoires in COVID-19. The overall study: Acute and convalescent COVID-19 specimens originated in the United States, Italy and Spain.

The CDR3 is 12 amino acids. The germline V gene encodes CDR1 DFQATT and CDR2 SNEGSKA (reference sequence). V was trimmed by 3 bases and J by 4 bases, leaving 8 bases between them. Per the original methods: Estimation of nucleated cell counts was performed using reference gene primer amplification. The protocol was immunoSEQ multiplex PCR, while the TCRdb copy is restricted to in-frame clones and leaves out a portion. V and J calls and clone size follow that table, whereas D and trimming were derived from the DNA. The repertoire has more than 300,000 clones, approximately 92% of them found once; the top ten carry about 18%. Recruitment covered some 25 US areas and drew participants whose ages spanned roughly 18 to 89 years.

The sample taken for sequencing was PBMCs or T cells enriched from blood (not recorded which). This sequence was found in a woman aged 30 to 39 who had recovered from COVID-19. This chain connects TRBV20-1 to TRBJ2-3; no reliable D call. CDR3 loop: CSASGGADTQYF. The DNA for the CDR3 is TGCAGTGCTAGTGGTGGAGCAGATACGCAGTATTTT.